These 27 T cell receptor beta chains were all obtained from the same sample, sequenced in a study of cytomegalovirus exposure and HLA in healthy donors. Produced via immunoSEQ multiplex PCR; TCRdb's table is partial and in-frame only. The table records 150,000 to 200,000 clones, roughly 89% of them present only once. The sequenced sample was PBMCs. These receptors all come from a woman aged 25-40 years in good health and CMV-seronegative.

This rearrangement joins TRBV9 to TRBJ2-7, with TRBD2 matching 7 bases. CDR3 length equals 13 residues. V dropped 4 bases and J dropped 3; count of bases not matched to a gene: 4. CDR1 and CDR2 (germline): SGDLS, YYNGEE. The CDR3 reads CASSHTSDYEQYF. Here the CDR3 DNA reads TGTGCCAGCAGCCATACTAGCGACTACGAGCAGTACTTC.

This chain links TRBV9 with TRBJ1-2; 10 nucleotides agree with TRBD1. Germline-derived CDR1 and CDR2 are SGDLS and YYNGEE. The CDR3 totals 13 residues. Trimming removed 2 bases from V and 7 bases from J; junction bases left unmatched: 2. CDR3 amino acids: CASSVGTGAGYTF. DNA of the CDR3: TGTGCCAGCAGCGTCGGGACAGGGGCTGGCTACACCTTC.

This clone was seen only once. This chain's CDR3 is CASSPGTGATDTQYF. In DNA form, the CDR3 reads TGTGCCAGCAGCCCAGGGACAGGGGCCACAGATACGCAGTATTTT. The genes are TRBV11-2 and TRBJ2-3; 10 bases match TRBD1. CDR3 size: 15 residues. Germline-derived CDR1 and CDR2 are SGHAT and FQNNGV. Germline trimming cut 5 bases from V and 2 bases from J; bases unmatched to any gene: 4.

The sample holds a few counts of this clone. The J gene is TRBJ1-6, the V gene TRBV18; D gene ambiguous. The CDR3 spans 16 residues. The germline CDR1 and CDR2 sequences are KGHSH and LQKENI. V shed 1 base and J shed 8 bases, with 15 bases lying between them. CDR3 in DNA: TGTGCCAGCTCACCACTATCCGGGGATGGGGATTCACCCCTCCACTTT. Translation: CASSPLSGDGDSPLHF.

The gene calls are TRBV5-6 and TRBJ2-2; D unresolved. The ends were cut back, 3 bases at V and 1 base at J, with 4 bases in the middle. The CDR3 runs to 13 residues. The germline V gene has CDR1 SGHDT and CDR2 YYEEEE. The CDR3 nucleotides are TGTGCCAGCAGCTCGGGGAACACCGGGGAGCTGTTTTTT. Amino acid sequence: CASSSGNTGELFF.

The chain combines TRBV7-6 with TRBJ2-7, with TRBD2 identical over 13 bases. The CDR3 sequence is 15 residues long. CDR1 is SGHVS and CDR2 is FNYEAQ in the germline V gene. The J segment lost 4 bases and the V segment lost 5 bases, leaving 5 bases of the junction unmatched. The CDR3, as DNA: TGTGCCAGCAGCCCCACTAGCGGGGGGGCTTACGAGCAGTACTTC. It encodes CASSPTSGGAYEQYF.

This rearrangement joins TRBV4-2 to TRBJ2-1; TRBD2 matches 9 bases. The V and J ends lost 3 bases and 7 bases, in that order; junction bases with no gene match: 13. CDR1 and CDR2 from the germline V gene are LGHNA and YNFKEQ. This CDR3 has 17 amino acids. CDR3: CASSQPAGGLAGNEQFF. The CDR3 bases are TGTGCCAGCAGCCAGCCGGCCGGGGGGCTAGCGGGGAATGAGCAGTTCTTC.

This clone has a handful of counts. The genes are TRBV5-1 and TRBJ1-5, with D possibly matching TRBD1 (5 bases). From germline, CDR1 is SGHRS and CDR2 YFSETQ. The CDR3 totals 16 residues. The V end lost 0 bases, the J end lost 7 bases, and 17 bases lay between the germline ends. The CDR3 loop reads CASSLGPVGQGQPQHF. CDR3 coding DNA: TGCGCCAGCAGCTTGGGACCCGTCGGGCAGGGCCAGCCCCAGCATTTT.

V is TRBV5-1 and J is TRBJ1-4, with D hard to call. Per germline, CDR1 SGHRS and CDR2 YFSETQ. V lost 4 bases, J lost 5 bases, and 15 bases lay in between. This CDR3 contains 15 residues. Here the CDR3 DNA reads TGCGCCAGCAGCCCGGGTTCTCCCCGGAATGAAAAACTGTTTTTT. Amino acids: CASSPGSPRNEKLFF.

This chain joins TRBV14 and TRBJ2-7; 7 bases agree with TRBD1. The CDR3 is 16 residues long. The germline V gene encodes CDR1 SGHDN and CDR2 FVKESK. V lost 3 bases and J lost 0; bases outside the gene matches: 8. The CDR3 bases are TGTGCCAGCAGCCACACGACAGGGAAAAGCTCCTACGAGCAGTACTTC. Encoded protein: CASSHTTGKSSYEQYF.

In this sample, this clone turned up a few times. V usage is TRBV2 and J usage is TRBJ1-2; TRBD1 aligns across 10 bases. CDR3 size: 13 residues. CDR1 is SNHLY, CDR2 FYNNEI, per germline. Germline trimming cut 4 bases from V and 6 bases from J; bases unmatched to any gene: 2. The CDR3 reads CASSGTGGDGYTF. The CDR3 DNA is TGTGCCAGCAGTGGGACAGGGGGAGATGGCTACACCTTC. The full variable domain, completed using reference TRBV2 and TRBJ1-2, is EPEVTQTPSHQVTQMGQEVILRCVPISNHLYFYWYRQILGQKVEFLVSFYNNEISEKSEIFDDQFSVERPDGSNFTLKIRSTKLEDSAMYFCASSGTGGDGYTFGSGTRLTVV.

The chain links TRBV5-1 to TRBJ1-4; D gene unclear. The CDR3 has 14 amino acids. Germline V gives CDR1 SGHRS, CDR2 YFSETQ. Trimming pared 2 bases from V and 0 bases from J, leaving 5 bases between. CDR3 residues: CASSFHATNEKLFF. The CDR3 bases are TGCGCCAGCAGCTTCCATGCAACTAATGAAAAACTGTTTTTT.

The rearrangement uses TRBV11-1 and TRBJ1-6; D unresolved. The CDR3 covers 16 residues. Germline V CDR1 and CDR2: SGHAT, FQDESV (reference sequence). V was cut by 5 bases and J by 4 bases, with 15 bases left in between. The CDR3 is CASSLGWGAYNSPLHF. CDR3 nucleotide sequence: TGTGCCAGCAGCCTAGGATGGGGAGCTTATAATTCACCCCTCCACTTT.

The V and J genes are TRBV19 and TRBJ1-2; 9 bases agree with TRBD1. The CDR3 is made up of 15 amino acids. V trimming: 7 bases; J trimming: 3 bases; junction bases outside the gene matches: 9. The germline V gene has CDR1 LNHDA and CDR2 SQIVND (reference sequence). DNA for the CDR3: TGTGCCAGTAAGACGACAGGGGGAGTTCACTATGGCTACACCTTC. Amino acid sequence: CASKTTGGVHYGYTF.

The rearrangement uses TRBV25-1 and TRBJ2-1; 8 nucleotides align to TRBD2. Germline V gene data show CDR1 as MGHDK and CDR2 as SYGVNS. This CDR3 has 16 residues. The ends lost 3 bases at V and 4 bases at J; junction bases unmatched: 8. The CDR3 protein is CASSEGAGEVYNEQFF. DNA of the CDR3: TGTGCCAGCAGTGAGGGAGCGGGGGAGGTATACAATGAGCAGTTCTTC.

This chain connects TRBV9 to TRBJ1-3; D uncertain. V was trimmed by 0 bases and J by 0 bases, leaving 13 bases between them. The CDR3 has 17 residues. Germline CDR1 reads SGDLS; CDR2 reads YYNGEE. This chain's CDR3 is CASSVGRSGSSGNTIYF. CDR3 nucleotides: TGTGCCAGCAGCGTAGGAAGGTCCGGGAGCTCTGGAAACACCATATATTTT.

The chain recombines TRBV10-3 with TRBJ1-1, with D unclear. Trimming took off 7 bases at V and 1 base at J, with 10 bases between the two ends. This CDR3 has 13 amino acids. Germline lookup yields CDR1 ENHRY and CDR2 SYGVKD. CDR3 sequence (DNA): TGTGCCATCACCCCGGCGGGGAACACTGAAGCTTTCTTT. Its protein is CAITPAGNTEAFF.

The rearrangement uses TRBV30 and TRBJ1-2, with D possibly matching TRBD1 (6 bases). The germline V gene encodes CDR1 GTSNPN and CDR2 SVGIG (reference sequence). This CDR3 has 15 amino acids. The germline V and J ends were trimmed by 3 bases and 5 bases, with 19 bases remaining between them. CDR3 loop: CAWRRVGGDLYGYTF. CDR3 sequence (DNA): TGTGCCTGGAGGCGGGTAGGGGGTGATTTGTATGGCTACACCTTC.

The chain has TRBV15 and TRBJ2-2, with D uncertain. The CDR3 has 16 amino acids. Trimming removed 0 bases from V and 1 base from J, with 9 bases in between. The germline V gene has CDR1 LNHNV and CDR2 YYDKDF (reference sequence). This chain's CDR3 is CATSRDEQRNTGELFF. The CDR3 nucleotides read TGTGCCACCAGCAGAGATGAACAACGGAACACCGGGGAGCTGTTTTTT.

The count of this clone is one. The gene calls are TRBV12-2 and TRBJ1-5; the table calls TRBD1, which could not be checked here. TRBV12-2 has pseudogene status. The CDR3 extends over 16 amino acids. CDR3 in amino acids: CASRLTLVTGVQPQHF. The CDR3, as DNA: TGTGCAAGTCGCTTAACCTTGGTGACAGGGGTTCAGCCCCAGCATTTT.

The sample holds one count of this clone. J is TRBJ1-4 and V is TRBV4-1, with a possible D match to TRBD1 (5 bases). Germline CDR1 reads MGHRA; CDR2 reads YSYEKL. This CDR3 is built from 15 residues. V gave up 5 bases and J gave up 6 bases, with 16 bases separating them. CDR3 loop: CASSYWGSVDEKLFF. DNA of the CDR3: TGCGCCAGCAGCTACTGGGGCAGCGTTGATGAAAAACTGTTTTTT.

The chain links TRBV7-8 to TRBJ1-1; D uncertain. This CDR3 contains 17 residues. Germline CDR1 and CDR2: SGHVS and FQNEAQ. Trimming stripped 3 bases from V and 4 bases from J, with 21 bases between. The CDR3 here is CASSFPSGSEARTEAFF. Here the CDR3 DNA reads TGTGCCAGCAGCTTCCCATCCGGGAGTGAAGCGCGCACTGAAGCTTTCTTT.

This clone appeared a single time. The chain couples TRBV5-4 to TRBJ2-3; D is unresolved. Germline lookup yields CDR1 SGHNT and CDR2 YYREEE (reference sequence). The CDR3 contains 14 residues. V was pared by 6 bases and J by 0 bases, with 11 bases between. The CDR3, as DNA: TGTGCCAGCACCTGGGCCTCTAGCACAGATACGCAGTATTTT. Residues: CASTWASSTDTQYF.

The chain is built from TRBV9 and TRBJ1-3; possible D gene TRBD1, 6 bases. The germline gives CDR1 SGDLS, CDR2 YYNGEE. This CDR3 comprises 15 residues. V lost 0 bases to trimming and J lost 0 bases, with 7 bases between them. The DNA for the CDR3 is TGTGCCAGCAGCGTAGGGACAGACTCTGGAAACACCATATATTTT. This translates into CASSVGTDSGNTIYF.

The J gene is TRBJ2-5, the V gene TRBV6-1; the D is unclear. CDR1 is MNHNS, CDR2 SASEGT, per germline. V was clipped by 6 bases and J by 5 bases, with 7 bases between them. The CDR3 has 11 residues. The CDR3: CASSPRETQYF. CDR3 in DNA: TGTGCCAGCAGCCCTAGGGAGACCCAGTACTTC.

The chain carries TRBV11-2 and TRBJ1-1; 7 bases map to TRBD1. The V gene's germline CDR1 is SGHAT and CDR2 FQNNGV. The J segment lost 1 base and the V segment lost 3 bases, leaving 5 bases of the junction unmatched. The length of the CDR3 is 15 residues. In DNA form, the CDR3 reads TGTGCCAGCAGCTTCCTGACAGGGAAGAACACTGAAGCTTTCTTT. It codes for CASSFLTGKNTEAFF.

The rearrangement links TRBV6-5 to TRBJ1-2, with D perhaps matching TRBD1 (5 bases). CDR1 and CDR2 (germline): MNHEY, SVGAGI. The CDR3 runs 13 residues. Trimming stripped 2 bases from V and 6 bases from J, with 10 bases between. The CDR3 is CASSYTAGNGYTF. In DNA form, the CDR3 reads TGTGCCAGCAGTTACACGGCAGGGAATGGCTACACCTTC.